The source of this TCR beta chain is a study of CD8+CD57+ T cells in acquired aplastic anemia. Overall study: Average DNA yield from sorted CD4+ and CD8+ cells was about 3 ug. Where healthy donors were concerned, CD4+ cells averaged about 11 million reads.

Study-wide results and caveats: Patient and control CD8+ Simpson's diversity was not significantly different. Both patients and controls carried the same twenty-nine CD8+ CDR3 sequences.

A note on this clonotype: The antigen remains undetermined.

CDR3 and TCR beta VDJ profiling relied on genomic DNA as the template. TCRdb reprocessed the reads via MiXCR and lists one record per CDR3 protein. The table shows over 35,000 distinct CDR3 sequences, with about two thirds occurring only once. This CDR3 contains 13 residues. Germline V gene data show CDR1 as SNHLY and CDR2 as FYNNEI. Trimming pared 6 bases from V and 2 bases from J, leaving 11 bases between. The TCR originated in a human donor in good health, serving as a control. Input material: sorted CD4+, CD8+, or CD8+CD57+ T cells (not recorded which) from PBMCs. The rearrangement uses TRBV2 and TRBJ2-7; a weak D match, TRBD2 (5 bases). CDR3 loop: CASSGGFAYEQYF. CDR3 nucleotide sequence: TGTGCCAGCAGCGGCGGGTTCGCCTACGAGCAGTACTTC. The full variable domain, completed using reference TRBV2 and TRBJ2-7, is EPEVTQTPSHQVTQMGQEVILRCVPISNHLYFYWYRQILGQKVEFLVSFYNNEISEKSEIFDDQFSVERPDGSNFTLKIRSTKLEDSAMYFCASSGGFAYEQYFGPGTRLTVT.